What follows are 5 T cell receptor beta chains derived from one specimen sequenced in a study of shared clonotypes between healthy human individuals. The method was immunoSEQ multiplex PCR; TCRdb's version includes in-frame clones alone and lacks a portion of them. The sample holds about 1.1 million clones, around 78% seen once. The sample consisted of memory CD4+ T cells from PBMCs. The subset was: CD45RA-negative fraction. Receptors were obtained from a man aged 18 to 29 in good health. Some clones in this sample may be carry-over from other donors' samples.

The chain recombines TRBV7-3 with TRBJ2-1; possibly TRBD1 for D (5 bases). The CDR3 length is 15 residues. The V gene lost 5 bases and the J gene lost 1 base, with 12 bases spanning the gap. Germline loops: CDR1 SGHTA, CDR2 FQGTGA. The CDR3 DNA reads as TGTGCCAGCAGCCCGTCAGGGAATTCCTACAATGAGCAGTTCTTC. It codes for CASSPSGNSYNEQFF.

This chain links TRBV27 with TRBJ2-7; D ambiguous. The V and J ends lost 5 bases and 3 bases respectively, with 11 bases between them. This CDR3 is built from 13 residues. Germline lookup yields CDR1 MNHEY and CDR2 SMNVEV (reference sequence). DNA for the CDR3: TGTGCCAGCAGTACGGCTCTTTTCTACGAGCAGTACTTC. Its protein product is CASSTALFYEQYF.

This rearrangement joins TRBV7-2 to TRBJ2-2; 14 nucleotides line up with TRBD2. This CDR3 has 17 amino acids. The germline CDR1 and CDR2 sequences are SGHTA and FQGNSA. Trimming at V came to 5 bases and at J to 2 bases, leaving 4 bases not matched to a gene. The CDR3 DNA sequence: TGTGCCAGCAGCCTGGGACTAGCGGGAGTTAACACCGGGGAGCTGTTTTTT. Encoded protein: CASSLGLAGVNTGELFF.

CDR3 sequence reads: CASSRDRVRTDTQYF. CDR3 nucleotides: TGTGCCAGCAGCCGAGACAGGGTTAGGACAGATACGCAGTATTTT. The chain couples TRBV27 to TRBJ2-3; 7 positions match TRBD1. The junction had 9 bases not matched to a gene; V was cut back by 6 bases and J by 3 bases. Germline V lookup: CDR1 MNHEY, CDR2 SMNVEV (reference sequence). The CDR3 covers 15 residues.

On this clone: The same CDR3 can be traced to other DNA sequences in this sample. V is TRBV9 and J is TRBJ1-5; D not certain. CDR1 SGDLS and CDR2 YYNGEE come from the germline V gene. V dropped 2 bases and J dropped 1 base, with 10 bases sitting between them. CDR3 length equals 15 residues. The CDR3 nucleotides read TGTGCCAGCAGCGTTTCGGGAGACAGCAATCAGCCCCAGCATTTT. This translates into CASSVSGDSNQPQHF. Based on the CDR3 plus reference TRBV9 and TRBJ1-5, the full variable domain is DSGVTQTPKHLITATGQRVTLRCSPRSGDLSVYWYQQSLDQGLQFLIQYYNGEERAKGNILERFSAQQFPDLHSELNLSSLELGDSALYFCASSVSGDSNQPQHFGDGTRLSIL.